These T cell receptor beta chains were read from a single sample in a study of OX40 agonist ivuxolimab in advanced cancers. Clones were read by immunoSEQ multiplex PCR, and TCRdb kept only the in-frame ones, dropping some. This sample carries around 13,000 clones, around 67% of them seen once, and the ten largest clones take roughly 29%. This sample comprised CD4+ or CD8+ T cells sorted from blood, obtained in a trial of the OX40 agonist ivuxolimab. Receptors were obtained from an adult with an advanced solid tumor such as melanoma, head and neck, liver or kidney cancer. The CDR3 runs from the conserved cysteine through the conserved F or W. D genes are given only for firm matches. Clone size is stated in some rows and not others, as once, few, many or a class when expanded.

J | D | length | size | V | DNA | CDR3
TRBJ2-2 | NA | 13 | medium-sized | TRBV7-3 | TGTGCCAGCAGCAGGGGTGACACCGGGGAGCTGTTTTTT | CASSRGDTGELFF
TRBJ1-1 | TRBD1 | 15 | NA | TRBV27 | TGTGCCAGCAGTTTCCTGGGACAGGCAAGCACTGAAGCTTTCTTT | CASSFLGQASTEAFF
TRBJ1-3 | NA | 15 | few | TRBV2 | TGTGCCAGCAGTGCCGACTCCCACAGGGGAAACACCATATATTTT | CASSADSHRGNTIYF
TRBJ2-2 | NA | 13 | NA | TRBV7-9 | TGTGCCACTGACAAACTGAACACCGGGGAGCTGTTTTTT | CATDKLNTGELFF
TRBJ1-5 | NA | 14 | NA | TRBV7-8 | TGTGCCAGCAGCGGAGGGGGGGGCAATCAGCCCCAGCATTTT | CASSGGGGNQPQHF
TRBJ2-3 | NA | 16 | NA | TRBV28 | TGTGCCAGCAGACCCTTTCTAGCTCCGGAGGGAGATACGCAGTATTTT | CASRPFLAPEGDTQYF
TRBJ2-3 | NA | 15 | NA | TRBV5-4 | TGTGCCAGCAGCTTGTCCCAGGGGATGGCAGATACGCAGTATTTT | CASSLSQGMADTQYF
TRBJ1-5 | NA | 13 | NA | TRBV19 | TGTGCCAGTAGCGACATTCCAAGTCAGCCCCAGCATTTT | CASSDIPSQPQHF
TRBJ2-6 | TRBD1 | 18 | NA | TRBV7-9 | TGTGCCAGCAGCCAAGGGACAGGAGGTCTCTCTGGGGCCAACGTCCTGACTTTC | CASSQGTGGLSGANVLTF
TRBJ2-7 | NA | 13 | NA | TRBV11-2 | TGTGCCAGCAGCCGCGAGGCGGCCTACGAGCAGTACTTC | CASSREAAYEQYF
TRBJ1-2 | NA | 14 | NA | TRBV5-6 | TGTGCCAGCAGCGAACGACAGAAAATCTATGGCTACACCTTC | CASSERQKIYGYTF
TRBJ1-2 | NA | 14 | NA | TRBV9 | TGTGCCAGCAGCGGGACCAGAGGGCGCGAGGGCTACACCTTC | CASSGTRGREGYTF
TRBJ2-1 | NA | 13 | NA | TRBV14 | TGTGCCAGCAGCCAAAAACAGTACAATGAGCAGTTCTTC | CASSQKQYNEQFF
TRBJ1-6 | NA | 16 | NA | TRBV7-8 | TGTGCCAGCAGCCCCCCAGGGTTCTCCTATAATTCACCCCTCCACTTT | CASSPPGFSYNSPLHF
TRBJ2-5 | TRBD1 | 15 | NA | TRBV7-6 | TGTGCCAGCAGCCCAGGACAGGGGGCGGGAGAGACCCAGTACTTC | CASSPGQGAGETQYF
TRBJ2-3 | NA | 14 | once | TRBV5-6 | TGTGCCAGCAGCTACAGGGTCAGGACAGATACGCAGTATTTT | CASSYRVRTDTQYF
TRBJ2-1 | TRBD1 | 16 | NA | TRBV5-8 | TGTGCCAGCAGCTATCTGGGACAGCCTTCCTACAATGAGCAGTTCTTC | CASSYLGQPSYNEQFF
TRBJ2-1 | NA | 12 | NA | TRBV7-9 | TGTGCCAGCAGCCTACCAGGGAGTGAGCAGTTCTTC | CASSLPGSEQFF
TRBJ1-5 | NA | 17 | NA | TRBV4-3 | TGCGCCAGCAGCCAAGATAGGTACGCAAGGCTCGGTCAGCCCCAGCATTTT | CASSQDRYARLGQPQHF
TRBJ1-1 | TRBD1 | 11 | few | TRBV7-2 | TGTGCCAGCAGCCTCAACAGGGGAGCTTTCTTT | CASSLNRGAFF
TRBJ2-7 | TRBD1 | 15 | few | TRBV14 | TGTGCCAGCAGCCTACAGGGGGCCTTGTCTGGGGAGCAGTACTTC | CASSLQGALSGEQYF
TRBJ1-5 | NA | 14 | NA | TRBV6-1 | TGTGCCAGCAGTGTCAGGGAAAGCCATCAGCCCCAGCATTTT | CASSVRESHQPQHF
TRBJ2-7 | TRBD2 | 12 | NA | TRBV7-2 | TGTGCCAGCAGCCTGCCAGGCGGGAGGCAGTACTTC | CASSLPGGRQYF
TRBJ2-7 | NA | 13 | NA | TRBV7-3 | TGTGCCAGCAGCTCAGTGGGGTCCTACGAGCAGTACTTC | CASSSVGSYEQYF
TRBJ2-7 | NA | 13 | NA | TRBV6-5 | TGTGCCAGCAGCCTTTACCCGTCCTACGAGCAGTACTTC | CASSLYPSYEQYF
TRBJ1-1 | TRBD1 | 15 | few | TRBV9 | TGTGCCAGCTCGACAGGGCCTTCTAAGAACACTGAAGCTTTCTTT | CASSTGPSKNTEAFF
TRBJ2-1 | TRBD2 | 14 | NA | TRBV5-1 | TGCGCCAGCAGCATTAGCGGGAGGGGTAATGAGCAGTTCTTC | CASSISGRGNEQFF
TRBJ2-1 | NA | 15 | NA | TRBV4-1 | TGCGCCAGCAGCCAGGTGGTGCGGAATTACAATGAGCAGTTCTTC | CASSQVVRNYNEQFF
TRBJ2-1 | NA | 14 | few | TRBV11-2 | TGTGCCAGCAGCCGAAACGGGAATTACAATGAGCAGTTCTTC | CASSRNGNYNEQFF
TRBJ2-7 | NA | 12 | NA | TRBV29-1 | TGCAGCGTTGAGCAGTACGGCTACGAGCAGTACTTC | CSVEQYGYEQYF
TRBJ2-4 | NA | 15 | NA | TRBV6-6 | TGTGCCAGCAGTTACCCAGGGGATACCAAAAACATTCAGTACTTC | CASSYPGDTKNIQYF
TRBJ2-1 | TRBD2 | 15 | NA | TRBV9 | TGTGCCAGCAGCGTAAGCGGGGGGGCCTCGAATGAGCAGTTCTTC | CASSVSGGASNEQFF
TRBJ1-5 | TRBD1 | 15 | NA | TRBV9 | TGTGCCAGCAGCTTGGGACAGGGGATCGGTCAGCCCCAGCATTTT | CASSLGQGIGQPQHF
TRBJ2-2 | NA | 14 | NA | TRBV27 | TGTGCCAGCAGTTTAGCGGGGGCGGGCGGGGAGCTGTTTTTT | CASSLAGAGGELFF
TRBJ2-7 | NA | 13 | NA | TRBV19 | TGTGCCAGTAGTATCTTACACGGGTACGAGCAGTACTTC | CASSILHGYEQYF
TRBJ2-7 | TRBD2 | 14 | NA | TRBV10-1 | TGCGCCAGCAGTCATAGCGGGAGGGCCGGTGAGCAGTACTTC | CASSHSGRAGEQYF
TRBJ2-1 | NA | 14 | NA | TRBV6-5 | TGTGCCAGCAGTATACGGGAGTCCTACAATGAGCAGTTCTTC | CASSIRESYNEQFF
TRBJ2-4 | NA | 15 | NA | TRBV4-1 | TGCGCCAGCTCCACGTGGACTGGAGCCAAAAACATTCAGTACTTC | CASSTWTGAKNIQYF
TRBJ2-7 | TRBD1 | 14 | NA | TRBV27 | TGTGCCAGCAGTTTGAGGGACAGGGTCCGCGAGCAGTACTTC | CASSLRDRVREQYF
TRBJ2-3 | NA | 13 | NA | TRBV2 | TGTGCCAGCAGCCCCCTGGGGGCAGATACGCAGTATTTT | CASSPLGADTQYF
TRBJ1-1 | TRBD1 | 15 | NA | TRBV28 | TGTGCCAGCAGTATCGGACAGGAGACGAACACTGAAGCTTTCTTT | CASSIGQETNTEAFF
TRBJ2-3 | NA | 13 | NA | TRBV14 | TGTGCCAGCAGCCAATTCGGCACAGATACGCAGTATTTT | CASSQFGTDTQYF
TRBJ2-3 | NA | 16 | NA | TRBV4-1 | TGCGCCAGCAGCCCCCCGGCGGCCCCTAGCACAGATACGCAGTATTTT | CASSPPAAPSTDTQYF
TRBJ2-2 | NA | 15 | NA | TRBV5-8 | TGTGCCAGCAGCTTTGCCAGCGGTTACACCGGGGAGCTGTTTTTT | CASSFASGYTGELFF
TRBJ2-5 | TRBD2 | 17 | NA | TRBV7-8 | TGTGCCAGCAGCTTAGGAGACCTAGCGGGGGGGCGGGAGACCCAGTACTTC | CASSLGDLAGGRETQYF
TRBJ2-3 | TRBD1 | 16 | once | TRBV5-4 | TGTGCCAGCAGCTACTGGGGACAGAGACGCACAGATACGCAGTATTTT | CASSYWGQRRTDTQYF
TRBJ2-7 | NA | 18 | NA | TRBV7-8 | TGTGCCAGCAGCTTAGGCGGCAGTACTGGGGGGTTGGGGTACGAGCAGTACTTC | CASSLGGSTGGLGYEQYF
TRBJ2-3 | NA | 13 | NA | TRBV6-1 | TGTGCCAGCACAGGGGGGGGAGCAGATACGCAGTATTTT | CASTGGGADTQYF
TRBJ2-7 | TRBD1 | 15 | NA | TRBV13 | TGTGCCAGCAGCTTACGTGGACAGGGGCTCCACGAGCAGTACTTC | CASSLRGQGLHEQYF
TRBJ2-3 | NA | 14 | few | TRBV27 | TGTGCCAGCAGTCGCGCGGCTAGCACAGATACGCAGTATTTT | CASSRAASTDTQYF
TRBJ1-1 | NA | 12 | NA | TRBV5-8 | TGTGCCAGCCGGCTGGGGGCGCGGGAGGCTTTCTTT | CASRLGAREAFF
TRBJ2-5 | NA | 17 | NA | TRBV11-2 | TGTGCCAGCAGCTTAGGGGCAGGCACTCGATTCCAAGAGACCCAGTACTTC | CASSLGAGTRFQETQYF
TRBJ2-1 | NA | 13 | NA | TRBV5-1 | TGCGCCAGCAGCTTGACTAGTATCGATGAGCAGTTCTTC | CASSLTSIDEQFF